This TCR beta chain originates from a study of blood T cell repertoires in COVID-19 (TCRdb year 2020). With respect to the entire study: Collaborator samples came from the United States, Italy and Spain and covered acute and convalescent phases of COVID-19. Nearly every sample came with metadata listing a de-identified subject ID, COVID-19 status, age in years and sex. The prospective study material was composed of cDNA or gDNA derived from T cells, B-cell-depleted T cells, or PBMCs. Subjects who had been exposed to COVID-19, were actively infected with it, or had recovered from it provided the deeply sampled blood TCRbeta repertoires that made up the dataset. Where available, HLA class I and class II types were taken from metadata supplied by the sample provider and were not determined by assay-based typing. The samples were drawn from two sources: the first 160 participants of the ongoing ImmuneRACE study, and 950 to 1,500 subjects contributed by 6 global collaborators. The repertoires were made available in a free public database intended to serve as a resource for research on the immune response to SARS-CoV-2.

Concerning this clone itself: What antigen it recognizes has not been identified. No base quality information exists; no much larger clone differs at one position.

TCRbeta CDR3 regions were amplified from genomic DNA using the immunoSEQ Assay, a bias-controlled multiplex PCR. The original pipeline was this. The number of nucleated cells in each sample was estimated from the amplification of reference gene primers within the assay. Sequence reads were collapsed and filtered to measure the absolute abundance of every unique TCRbeta CDR3 rearrangement. For each sample, productive Simpson clonality was calculated by taking the square root of Simpson's diversity index across productive rearrangements. TCRdb obtained this table from immuneACCESS and retained in-frame rearrangements with V and J assigned. These tables miss some clones; where compared with another copy, unresolved V genes account for less than half of the shortfall, and the remainder is unexplained. The DNA was the basis for D and trimming; V, J and clone size are from that table. A total of a few hundred thousand clones appear in this sample, 86% of them only once. The top ten hold 4% to 4.5% of the sample.

Each collaborating institution followed its own protocols to collect whole blood in K2EDTA tubes. Collaborator samples were shipped for TCRbeta analysis as frozen whole blood, isolated PBMCs, or DNA extracted from either sample type. Including cysteine and phenylalanine, the CDR3 has 13 amino acids. Only the CDR3 region is kept as DNA, spanning 39 bases read in frame from base 1. CDR1 and CDR2 were assigned from the germline V gene as SNHLY and FYNNEI. Trimming removed 6 bases from V and 10 bases from J, leaving 13 bases between the germline ends. The paper's findings and limits, for the study overall: Clinical and demographic metadata were provided uncurated, with the amount varying by source and participant.

The sequenced material came from peripheral blood. This sequence originates from a man aged 45-60 years with acute or convalescent COVID-19. The V and J segments used are TRBV2 and TRBJ1-6; TRBD1 could be the D gene, as 5 bases match. This receptor carries the CDR3 CASRRDAGSPLHF. In nucleotide form, the sequence is TGTGCCAGCAGGCGGGACGCCGGGTCACCCCTCCACTTT.